This TCR beta chain was identified in a study of blood T cell repertoires in COVID-19 (TCRdb year 2020). About the study as a whole: Samples covering the acute and convalescent phases of COVID-19 were provided by collaborators in the United States, Italy and Spain. The prospective study material was composed of cDNA or gDNA derived from T cells, B-cell-depleted T cells, or PBMCs. Subjects who had been exposed to COVID-19, were actively infected with it, or had recovered from it provided the deeply sampled blood TCRbeta repertoires that made up the dataset. The repertoires were released in a freely available public database meant as a resource for research on the immune response to SARS-CoV-2. Samples were obtained from the ongoing ImmuneRACE study (first 160 participants) and from 1,200 or so subjects provided by 6 global collaborators. Sample metadata almost always included a de-identified subject ID, COVID-19 status, age in years and sex. Where available, HLA class I and class II types were taken from metadata supplied by the sample provider and were not determined by assay-based typing.

TCRbeta CDR3 regions were amplified from genomic DNA by means of the immunoSEQ Assay, a bias-controlled multiplex PCR. For the original study's pipeline: Nucleated cell counts per sample were estimated from amplification of reference gene primers within the assay. To quantify the absolute abundance of each unique TCRbeta CDR3 rearrangement, sequence reads were collapsed and filtered. For each sample, productive Simpson clonality was calculated as the square root of Simpson's diversity index across productive rearrangements. TCRdb retrieved this table from immuneACCESS and kept in-frame rearrangements only. Not all clones are present; in checked studies, unresolved V genes account for under half, and no reason is known for the remainder. The D gene and trimming were derived from the DNA, and the V and J assignments and clone size from that table. Here the sample has about 260,000 clones; around 90% occur a single time. About 5.2% of the sample goes to the ten largest clones.

At one collaborating source in Seattle, patients were enrolled during active infection and were followed longitudinally through the course of disease. The collaborating institutions used their own protocols to collect whole blood in K2EDTA tubes. For TCRbeta analysis, collaborator samples were shipped as frozen whole blood, as isolated PBMCs, or as DNA extracted from either sample type. Points on this clone: It has no known antigen specificity. Qualities for individual bases were not recorded, and no much larger clone is one base off.

Here is what the overall study found, with its caveats: The quantity of clinical and demographic metadata differed by source and by participant and was supplied without curation.

The sample taken for sequencing was peripheral blood. The clonotype comes from a woman aged 55-69 years with COVID-19, enrolled during active disease.

The encoded CDR3 is CASSLETDDETQYF. Read as DNA, the sequence is TGTGCCAGCAGCTTAGAGACAGACGATGAGACCCAGTACTTC. The chain employs TRBV11-1 and TRBJ2-5; the D gene is perhaps TRBD1, on 5 matching bases. Taken from cysteine to phenylalanine, the CDR3 has 14 residues. Only CDR3 DNA is held: 42 bases, read in frame from base 1. For CDR1 and CDR2, the germline V gene (reference sequence) lists SGHAT and FQDESV. V drops 1 base and J drops 5 bases, leaving 11 bases in between. With the rest looked up from the reference TRBV11-1 and TRBJ2-5 genes rather than sequenced, the full variable domain is EAEVAQSPRYKITEKSQAVAFWCDPISGHATLYWYRQILGQGPELLVQFQDESVVDDSQLPKDRFSAERLKGVDSTLKIQPAELGDSAMYLCASSLETDDETQYFGPGTRLLVL.